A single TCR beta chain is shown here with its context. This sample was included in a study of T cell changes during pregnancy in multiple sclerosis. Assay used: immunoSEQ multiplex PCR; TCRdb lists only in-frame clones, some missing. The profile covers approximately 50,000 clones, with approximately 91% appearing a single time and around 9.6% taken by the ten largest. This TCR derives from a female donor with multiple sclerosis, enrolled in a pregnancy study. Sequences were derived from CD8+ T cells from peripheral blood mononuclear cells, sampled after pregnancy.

The CDR3 DNA sequence: TGTGCCAGTGGGTCAGGGTCCGGGGAGCTGTTTTTT. Its translation is CASGSGSGELFF. V is TRBV6-1 and J is TRBJ2-2, with D possibly TRBD1 on 5 matching bases. V was clipped by 9 bases and J by 6 bases, with 11 bases between them. The CDR3 covers 12 residues. The germline V gene has CDR1 MNHNS and CDR2 SASEGT.